Each of the 9 T cell receptor beta chains below was sequenced from the same sample in a study of CD4 T cells in relation to SARS-CoV-2 and coronaviruses. Profiling relied on immunoSEQ multiplex PCR, and the TCRdb table lists in-frame clones only, not all of them. The table shows 22,000 or so clones, with over 70% occurring only once. The unexposed donors gave CD4+ T cells in about 2011-2019, prior to COVID-19. Isolation of CD4+ T cells took place after about 9 days in culture. Their antigens are not known. Sequencing was performed on CD4+ T cells from PBMCs, cultured in vitro. These TCRs come from a human donor in good health.

J is TRBJ2-2 and V is TRBV5-1, with TRBD2 matching over 7 bases. Germline assignment: CDR1 SGHRS and CDR2 YFSETQ. The CDR3 spans 17 residues. Germline trimming cut 6 bases from V and 0 bases from J; bases unmatched to any gene: 11. CDR3 coding DNA: TGCGCCAGCACCCAACTCACTAGCGCCTCGAACACCGGGGAGCTGTTTTTT. Amino acids: CASTQLTSASNTGELFF.

The chain is built from TRBV10-3 and TRBJ1-4; unclear D gene. With 8 bases removed from V and 7 bases from J, the gap between germline ends came to 14 bases. Germline-derived CDR1 and CDR2 are ENHRY and SYGVKD. CDR3 length: 13 amino acids. The CDR3 sequence: CAIFDGNAEKLFF. CDR3 sequence (DNA): TGTGCCATCTTCGACGGTAACGCTGAAAAACTGTTTTTT.

This clone is a singleton in its sample. The V and J genes are TRBV20-1 and TRBJ1-2; D is unresolved. The CDR3 extends over 11 amino acids. CDR1 and CDR2 (germline): DFQATT, SNEGSKA (reference sequence). The V end lost 3 bases, the J end lost 8 bases, and 10 bases lay between the germline ends. The CDR3 DNA reads TGCAGTGCTAGTCCCGGTGTCGGCTACACCTTC. Translation gives CSASPGVGYTF.

This clone was observed a few times. The V and J genes are TRBV4-1 and TRBJ2-3; the match to TRBD2 covers 8 bases. Looked up from germline, CDR1 is MGHRA and CDR2 is YSYEKL. The V and J ends lost 3 bases and 4 bases, in that order; junction bases with no gene match: 9. The CDR3 runs 16 residues. The CDR3 bases are TGCGCCAGCAGCCAGAGTAGCGGGACCCGAGCAGATACGCAGTATTTT. This codes for CASSQSSGTRADTQYF.

The chain uses TRBV12-3 or TRBV12-4 and TRBJ2-1; TRBD2 might be the D (5 bases). V shed 3 bases and J shed 6 bases, with 6 bases lying between them. The CDR3 is 12 amino acids. The CDR3 sequence: CASSFGVNEQFF. DNA for the CDR3: TGTGCCAGCAGTTTCGGGGTCAATGAGCAGTTCTTC.

The chain employs TRBV2 and TRBJ1-1, with D unclear. Germline CDR1 SNHLY, CDR2 FYNNEI. The V end lost 6 bases, the J end lost 1 base, and 9 bases lay between the germline ends. The CDR3 is 13 residues long. CDR3 sequence (DNA): TGTGCCAGCAGAGAGGACGGGAACACTGAAGCTTTCTTT. It is translated as CASREDGNTEAFF.

This clone appeared a few times. The gene calls are TRBV18 and TRBJ1-2; TRBD1 matches 7 bases. CDR3 size: 16 residues. From germline, CDR1 is KGHSH and CDR2 LQKENI. V was pared by 2 bases and J by 6 bases, with 12 bases of the junction left unmatched. CDR3 residues: CASSPWGQTGKDGYTF. The CDR3 region has the DNA TGTGCCAGCTCACCATGGGGACAGACAGGGAAGGATGGCTACACCTTC.

This chain joins TRBV6-4 and TRBJ2-2, with 10 bases lining up with TRBD1. This CDR3 is 15 amino acids long. Looked up from germline, CDR1 is MRHNA and CDR2 is SNTAGT. The junction had 4 bases not matched to a gene; V was cut back by 6 bases and J by 3 bases. DNA of the CDR3: TGTGCCAGCAGAAGACAGGGGGCCGACACCGGGGAGCTGTTTTTT. This codes for CASRRQGADTGELFF.

The table lists this clone with a few counts. The chain couples TRBV7-7 to TRBJ2-1; D call uncertain. V gave up 1 base and J gave up 5 bases, with 9 bases separating them. The CDR3 is 14 residues long. The germline V gene has CDR1 SSHAT and CDR2 FNYEAQ (reference sequence). CDR3: CASSLGLLDNEQFF. The CDR3 DNA follows: TGTGCCAGCAGCTTAGGTTTGTTGGACAATGAGCAGTTCTTC. Supplemented by reference TRBV7-7 and TRBJ2-1, the full variable domain reads GAGVSQSPRYKVTKRGQDVTLRCDPISSHATLYWYQQALGQGPEFLTYFNYEAQPDKSGLPSDRFSAERPEGSISTLTIQRTEQRDSAMYRCASSLGLLDNEQFFGPGTRLTVL.